This T cell receptor beta chain was recovered during a study of blood T cells in healthy people across ages. Study-level information: Per two T cells, about one barcoded beta molecule was captured through template switching. Study observations and caveats: More naive CD4+ cells and higher diversity marked long-lived donors relative to aged donors. The donors' CMV status was not determined, possibly confounding changes in expanded clonotypes.

On this clonotype itself: What it binds is not known.

Germline V gene lookup returns CDR1 MDHEN and CDR2 SYDVKM. CDR3 length: 15 residues. Trimming stripped 5 bases from V and 5 bases from J, with 16 bases between. Sample-barcoded 5' priming and a J-beta primer mix drove a second PCR of roughly 6 to 12 cycles. Sequencing yielded, for each sample, at least 3 million paired-end reads carrying CDR3. TCRdb analysed the 5' RACE reads with MiXCR anew, one entry per CDR3 protein. The sample shows about 650,000 distinct CDR3 sequences, 32% of them seen only once. The rearrangement uses TRBV28 and TRBJ1-5, with a weak D call TRBD1 (5 bases). The source material was blood. The sequence came from a woman over 75 in good health. The CDR3: CASSPPGTAHQPQHF. The CDR3 DNA follows: TGTGCCAGCAGTCCGCCGGGGACGGCACATCAGCCCCAGCATTTT.